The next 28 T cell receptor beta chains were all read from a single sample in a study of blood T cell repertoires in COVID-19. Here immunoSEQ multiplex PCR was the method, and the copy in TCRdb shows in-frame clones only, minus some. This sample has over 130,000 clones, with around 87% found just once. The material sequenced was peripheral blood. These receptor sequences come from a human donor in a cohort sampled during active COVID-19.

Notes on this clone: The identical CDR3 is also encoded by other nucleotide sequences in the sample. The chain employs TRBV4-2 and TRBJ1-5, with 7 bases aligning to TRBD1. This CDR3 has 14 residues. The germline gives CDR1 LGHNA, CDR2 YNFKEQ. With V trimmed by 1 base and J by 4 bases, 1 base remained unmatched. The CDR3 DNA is TGTGCCAGCAGCCAAGGACAGGGAAATCAGCCCCAGCATTTT. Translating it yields CASSQGQGNQPQHF.

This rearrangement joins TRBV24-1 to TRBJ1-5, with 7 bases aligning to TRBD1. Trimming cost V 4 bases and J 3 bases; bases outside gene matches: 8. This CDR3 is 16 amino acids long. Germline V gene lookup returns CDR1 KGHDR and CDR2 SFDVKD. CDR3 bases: TGTGCCACCAGTGACTCGCTAGGGGGCTTCAATCAGCCCCAGCATTTT. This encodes CATSDSLGGFNQPQHF.

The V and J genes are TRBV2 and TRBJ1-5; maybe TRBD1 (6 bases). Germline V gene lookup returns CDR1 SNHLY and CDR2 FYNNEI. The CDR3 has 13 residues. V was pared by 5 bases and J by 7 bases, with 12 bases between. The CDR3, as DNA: TGTGCCAGCAGTTGGACAGAAGTACAGCCCCAGCATTTT. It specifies CASSWTEVQPQHF.

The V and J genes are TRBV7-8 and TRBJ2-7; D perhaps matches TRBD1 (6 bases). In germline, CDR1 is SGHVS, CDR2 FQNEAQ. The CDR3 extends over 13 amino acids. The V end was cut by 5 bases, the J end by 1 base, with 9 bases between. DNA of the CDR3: TGTGCCAGCAGCCGGGACACTTCCTACGAGCAGTACTTC. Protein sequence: CASSRDTSYEQYF.

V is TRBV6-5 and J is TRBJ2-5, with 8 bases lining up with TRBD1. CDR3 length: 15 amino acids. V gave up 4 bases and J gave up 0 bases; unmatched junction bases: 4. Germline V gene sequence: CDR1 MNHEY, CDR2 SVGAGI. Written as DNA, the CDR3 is TGTGCCAGCAGTTCGACAGGGGCCGACCAAGAGACCCAGTACTTC. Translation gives CASSSTGADQETQYF.

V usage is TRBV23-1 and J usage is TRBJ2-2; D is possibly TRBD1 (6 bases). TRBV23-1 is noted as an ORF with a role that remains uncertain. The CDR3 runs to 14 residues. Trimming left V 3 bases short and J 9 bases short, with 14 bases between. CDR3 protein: CASSQVTGNRELFF. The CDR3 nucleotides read TGCGCCAGCAGTCAGGTAACAGGGAACAGGGAGCTGTTTTTT.

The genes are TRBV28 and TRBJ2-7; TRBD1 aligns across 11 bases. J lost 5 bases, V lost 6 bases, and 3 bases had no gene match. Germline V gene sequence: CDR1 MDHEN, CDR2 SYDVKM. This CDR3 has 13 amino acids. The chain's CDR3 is CASSRTGGHEQYF. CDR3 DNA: TGTGCCAGCAGCCGGACAGGGGGCCACGAGCAGTACTTC.

DNA of the CDR3: TGTGCCAGCAGCTTTAGCGGTACCCAAGAGACCCAGTACTTC. It codes for CASSFSGTQETQYF. The V call is TRBV11-2, the J call TRBJ2-5, with a tentative D call TRBD2 (6 bases). V was trimmed by 3 bases and J by 1 base, leaving 9 bases between them. Germline V gene sequence: CDR1 SGHAT, CDR2 FQNNGV. CDR3 length: 14 amino acids.

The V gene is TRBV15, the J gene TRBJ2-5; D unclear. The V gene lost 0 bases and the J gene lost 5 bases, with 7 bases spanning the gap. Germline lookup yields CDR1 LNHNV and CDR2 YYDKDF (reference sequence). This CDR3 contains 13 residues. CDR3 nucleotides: TGTGCCACCAGCAGAGATCGGTTGGAGACCCAGTACTTC. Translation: CATSRDRLETQYF.

DNA for the CDR3: TGTGCCAGCAGCTTAGATCGGGGGGCCGGTGAAGCTTTCTTT. Its translation is CASSLDRGAGEAFF. V is TRBV7-9 and J is TRBJ1-1; the D gene is possibly TRBD1 (6 bases). The CDR3 length is 14 residues. Germline values: CDR1 SEHNR, CDR2 FQNEAQ (reference sequence). Trimming stripped 1 base from V and 7 bases from J, with 13 bases between.

In DNA form, the CDR3 reads TGTGCCAGCAGCTCTCAGGGGAAGGGGACTAAGGACAATGAGCAGTTCTTC. Amino acids: CASSSQGKGTKDNEQFF. The chain joins TRBV7-9 to TRBJ2-1, with a tentative D call TRBD2 (7 bases). Trimming took off 4 bases at V and 5 bases at J, with 21 bases between the two ends. CDR3 length: 17 amino acids. Looked up from germline, CDR1 is SEHNR and CDR2 is FQNEAQ (reference sequence).

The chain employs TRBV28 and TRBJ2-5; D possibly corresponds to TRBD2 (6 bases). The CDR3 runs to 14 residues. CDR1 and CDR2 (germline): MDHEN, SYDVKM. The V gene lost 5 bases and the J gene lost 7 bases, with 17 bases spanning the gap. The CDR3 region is CASSPGSLSGTQYF. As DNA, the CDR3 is TGTGCCAGCAGTCCCGGGAGTCTCTCGGGGACCCAGTACTTC.

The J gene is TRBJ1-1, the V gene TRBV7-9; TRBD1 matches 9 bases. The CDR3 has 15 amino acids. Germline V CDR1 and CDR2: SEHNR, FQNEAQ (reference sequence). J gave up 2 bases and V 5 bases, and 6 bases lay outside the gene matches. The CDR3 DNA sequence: TGTGCCAGCAGCGAGGGACAGGGAGGAAACACTGAAGCTTTCTTT. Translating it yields CASSEGQGGNTEAFF.

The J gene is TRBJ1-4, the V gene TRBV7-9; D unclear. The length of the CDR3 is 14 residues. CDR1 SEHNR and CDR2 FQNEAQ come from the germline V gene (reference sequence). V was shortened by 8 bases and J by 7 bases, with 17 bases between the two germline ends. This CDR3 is CASGPLGRGEKLFF. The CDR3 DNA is TGTGCCAGCGGCCCACTAGGCCGGGGTGAAAAACTGTTTTTT.

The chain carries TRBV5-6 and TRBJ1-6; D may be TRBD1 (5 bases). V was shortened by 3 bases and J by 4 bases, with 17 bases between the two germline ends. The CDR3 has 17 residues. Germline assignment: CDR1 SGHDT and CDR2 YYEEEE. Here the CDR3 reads CASSWGGPSIYNSPLHF. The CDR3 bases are TGTGCCAGCAGCTGGGGGGGACCGTCGATATATAATTCACCCCTCCACTTT.

CDR3 protein: CASSGQVEEGPYGYTF. The CDR3 bases are TGTGCCAGCAGCGGTCAGGTGGAAGAGGGTCCGTATGGCTACACCTTC. This chain uses TRBV7-9 with TRBJ1-2; D is ambiguous. The CDR3 has 16 amino acids. Germline V gene lookup returns CDR1 SEHNR and CDR2 FQNEAQ (reference sequence). Trimming removed 5 bases from V and 5 bases from J, with 21 bases in between.

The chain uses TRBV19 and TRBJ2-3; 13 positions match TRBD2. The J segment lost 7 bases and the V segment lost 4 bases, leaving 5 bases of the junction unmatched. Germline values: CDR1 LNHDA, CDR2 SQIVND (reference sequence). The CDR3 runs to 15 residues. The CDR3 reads CASSTGTSGINTQYF. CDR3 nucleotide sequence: TGTGCCAGTAGTACCGGGACTAGCGGGATAAATACGCAGTATTTT.

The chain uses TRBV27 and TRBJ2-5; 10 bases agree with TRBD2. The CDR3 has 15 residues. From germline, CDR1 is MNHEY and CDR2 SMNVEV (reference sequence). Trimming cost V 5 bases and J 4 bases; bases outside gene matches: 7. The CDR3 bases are TGTGCCAGCAGTCCTTATCTAGCGGGAGTAGAGACCCAGTACTTC. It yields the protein CASSPYLAGVETQYF.

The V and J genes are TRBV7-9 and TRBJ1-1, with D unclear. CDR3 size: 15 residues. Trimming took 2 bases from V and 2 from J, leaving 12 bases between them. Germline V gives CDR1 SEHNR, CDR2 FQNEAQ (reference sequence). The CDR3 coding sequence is TGTGCCAGCAGCTTACGTGGTCAGCGAAACACTGAAGCTTTCTTT. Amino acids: CASSLRGQRNTEAFF.

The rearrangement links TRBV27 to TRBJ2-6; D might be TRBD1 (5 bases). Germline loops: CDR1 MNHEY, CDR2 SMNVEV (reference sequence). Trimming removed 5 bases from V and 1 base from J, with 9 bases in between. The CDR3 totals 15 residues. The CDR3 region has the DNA TGTGCCAGCAGTCCCTGGACATCTGGGGCCAACGTCCTGACTTTC. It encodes CASSPWTSGANVLTF.

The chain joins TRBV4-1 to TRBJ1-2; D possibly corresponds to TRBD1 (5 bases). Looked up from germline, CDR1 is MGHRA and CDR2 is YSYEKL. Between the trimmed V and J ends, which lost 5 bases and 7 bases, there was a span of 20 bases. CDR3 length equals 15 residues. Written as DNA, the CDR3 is TGCGCCAGCAGCGGCGTGGAGGGGACCCGGGGTGGCTACACCTTC. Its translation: CASSGVEGTRGGYTF.

The CDR3 sequence is CASSLDGTSGRFNEQFF. DNA of the CDR3: TGCGCCAGCAGCTTGGACGGGACTAGCGGGAGATTCAATGAGCAGTTCTTC. The V call is TRBV5-1, the J call TRBJ2-1, with TRBD2 matching over 14 bases. Germline V gene lookup returns CDR1 SGHRS and CDR2 YFSETQ. V was clipped by 0 bases and J by 6 bases; unmatched bases: 5. CDR3 length equals 17 residues.

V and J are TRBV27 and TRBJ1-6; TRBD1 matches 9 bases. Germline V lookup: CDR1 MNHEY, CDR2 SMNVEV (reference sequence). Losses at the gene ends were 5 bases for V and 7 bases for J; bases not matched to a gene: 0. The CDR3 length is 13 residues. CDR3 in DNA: TGTGCCAGCAGTGGGACAGGGAATTCACCCCTCCACTTT. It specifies CASSGTGNSPLHF.

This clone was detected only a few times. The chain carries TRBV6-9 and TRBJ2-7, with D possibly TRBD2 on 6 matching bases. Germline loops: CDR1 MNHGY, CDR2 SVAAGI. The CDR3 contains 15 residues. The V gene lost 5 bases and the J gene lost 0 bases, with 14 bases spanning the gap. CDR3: CASSPGGNSSYEQYF. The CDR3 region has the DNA TGTGCCAGCAGTCCCGGCGGGAATTCCTCCTACGAGCAGTACTTC.

For the CDR3, the DNA is TGTGCCAGCAGCTCCTCCAGTAGCACAGATACGCAGTATTTT. Encoded protein: CASSSSSSTDTQYF. The chain uses TRBV7-9 and TRBJ2-3, with D unresolved. The V end lost 4 bases, the J end lost 0 bases, and 8 bases lay between the germline ends. Germline values: CDR1 SEHNR, CDR2 FQNEAQ (reference sequence). There are 14 residues in the CDR3.

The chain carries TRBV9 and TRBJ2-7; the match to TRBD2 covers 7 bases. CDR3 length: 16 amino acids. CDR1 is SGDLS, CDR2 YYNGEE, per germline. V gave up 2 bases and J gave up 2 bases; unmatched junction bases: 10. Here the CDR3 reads CASSVGSSGAPYEQYF. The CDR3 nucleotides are TGTGCCAGCAGCGTCGGCTCTAGCGGAGCCCCCTACGAGCAGTACTTC.

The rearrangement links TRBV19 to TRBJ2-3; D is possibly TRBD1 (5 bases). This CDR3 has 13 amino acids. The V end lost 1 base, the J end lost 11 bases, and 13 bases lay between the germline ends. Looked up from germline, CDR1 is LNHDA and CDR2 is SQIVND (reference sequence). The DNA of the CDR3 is TGTGCCAGTAGTATAGTCCAGTCCCAGGGGCAGTATTTT. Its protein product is CASSIVQSQGQYF.

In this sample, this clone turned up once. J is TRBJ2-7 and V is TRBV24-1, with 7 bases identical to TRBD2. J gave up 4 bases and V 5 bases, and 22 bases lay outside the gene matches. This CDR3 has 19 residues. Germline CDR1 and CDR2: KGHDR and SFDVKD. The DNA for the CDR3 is TGTGCCACCAGTGCTCCTATGACGCCGGGAGGCCTTTTAATTTACGAGCAGTACTTC. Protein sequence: CATSAPMTPGGLLIYEQYF.